These T cell receptor beta chains were read from a single sample in a study of beta chain features in type 1 diabetes. Repertoires were generated with immunoSEQ multiplex PCR, while TCRdb's copy carries only in-frame clones and drops some. Altogether about 130,000 clones are present, about 8.7% being singletons, with the ten largest covering roughly 0.74%. The sequencing sample was made of central memory CD4+ T cells from blood. These TCRs come from a man aged 18 to 29 in good health. Both conserved end residues are part of each CDR3. Fields, in order: J gene, clone size, D gene, V gene, CDR3 protein, CDR3 DNA. The D gene is left open where the match is weak. Not all rows give a size; the values are once, few, many and, for expanded clones, a class.

TRBJ2-2 | . | TRBD1 | TRBV5-8 | CASSTGQGLAGELFF | TGTGCCAGCAGCACGGGACAGGGTTTGGCCGGGGAGCTGTTTTTT
TRBJ1-2 | . | TRBD1 | TRBV19 | CASRRGPAEPDGYTF | TGTGCCAGTCGAAGGGGGCCGGCGGAGCCGGATGGCTACACCTTC
TRBJ2-5 | few | TRBD2 | TRBV6-1 | CASSGGAPETQYF | TGTGCCAGCAGCGGGGGGGCCCCGGAGACCCAGTACTTC
TRBJ1-6 | . | . | TRBV7-8 | CASSQRQRESYNSPLHF | TGTGCCAGCAGCCAACGCCAGCGGGAGTCCTATAATTCACCCCTCCACTTT
TRBJ2-6 | many | . | TRBV4-1 | CASSQDAAASGANVLTF | TGCGCCAGCAGCCAAGATGCGGCAGCCTCTGGGGCCAACGTCCTGACTTTC
TRBJ1-2 | few | TRBD1 | TRBV30 | CAWSRPGTGNGYTF | TGTGCCTGGAGTCGTCCCGGGACAGGGAATGGCTACACCTTC
TRBJ1-6 | few | . | TRBV28 | CAVKGQPDSPLHF | TGTGCCGTCAAAGGACAGCCCGATTCACCCCTCCACTTT
TRBJ2-6 | . | . | TRBV19 | CASSIGTGRNKPSGANVLTF | TGTGCCAGTAGTATAGGCACCGGCAGGAACAAACCCTCTGGGGCCAACGTCCTGACTTTC
TRBJ2-5 | few | TRBD2 | TRBV5-1 | CASSRRVAGQETQYF | TGCGCCAGCAGCCGGAGGGTAGCGGGGCAAGAGACCCAGTACTTC
TRBJ2-1 | few | TRBD1 | TRBV18 | CASSPRTGRNPTNYNEQFF | TGTGCCAGCTCACCCCGGACAGGGAGGAACCCCACCAACTACAATGAGCAGTTCTTC
TRBJ2-5 | few | . | TRBV7-2 | CASSSRVSGVGETQYF | TGTGCCAGCAGCTCAAGGGTCTCGGGAGTTGGAGAGACCCAGTACTTC
TRBJ2-7 | . | TRBD2 | TRBV5-4 | CASRPQSGGNSYEQYF | TGTGCCAGCAGGCCCCAGTCCGGGGGGAACTCCTACGAGCAGTACTTC
TRBJ1-2 | many | TRBD1 | TRBV30 | CAWTGGNYGYTF | TGTGCCTGGACAGGGGGTAACTATGGCTACACCTTC
TRBJ1-2 | . | . | TRBV4-3 | CASSQEDGGVYGYTF | TGCGCCAGCAGCCAAGAGGATGGGGGCGTATATGGCTACACCTTC
TRBJ2-7 | many | . | TRBV29-1 | CSVEDLGRGGEQYF | TGCAGCGTTGAAGATCTGGGCAGGGGAGGGGAGCAGTACTTC
TRBJ2-3 | . | TRBD2 | TRBV10-3 | CAISVGTSGGAGEADTQYF | TGTGCCATCAGTGTAGGGACTAGCGGGGGGGCCGGGGAAGCAGATACGCAGTATTTT
TRBJ1-5 | . | . | TRBV7-6 | CASSRAWTSHQPQHF | TGTGCCAGCAGCCGGGCCTGGACATCTCATCAGCCCCAGCATTTT
TRBJ1-2 | . | . | TRBV9 | CASSPGTNNYGYTF | TGTGCCAGCAGCCCCGGGACAAATAACTATGGCTACACCTTC
TRBJ2-1 | . | TRBD2 | TRBV30 | CAWSRLADSYNEQFF | TGTGCCTGGAGCCGACTAGCGGATTCCTACAATGAGCAGTTCTTC
TRBJ1-2 | . | . | TRBV9 | CASSSGGTTYGYTF | TGTGCCAGCAGTAGCGGGGGGACTACGTATGGCTACACCTTC
TRBJ2-5 | . | . | TRBV5-1 | CASSSTVGTQETQYF | TGCGCCAGCAGCTCCACGGTCGGTACCCAAGAGACCCAGTACTTC
TRBJ2-7 | . | TRBD1 | TRBV14 | CASSAHPGTGVYEQYF | TGTGCCAGCAGCGCCCACCCCGGGACAGGTGTGTACGAGCAGTACTTC
TRBJ1-4 | many | . | TRBV18 | CASSPGLNEKLFF | TGTGCCAGCTCACCTGGACTAAATGAAAAACTGTTTTTT
TRBJ2-7 | few | . | TRBV30 | CASSQGYEQYF | TGTGCCTCGAGCCAGGGATACGAGCAGTACTTC
TRBJ2-7 | . | . | TRBV19 | CASSRRDEGRYEQYF | TGTGCCAGTAGTAGGCGGGACGAAGGACGCTACGAGCAGTACTTC
TRBJ1-2 | . | TRBD1 | TRBV28 | CASCQTGSYGYTF | TGTGCCAGCTGCCAGACAGGGTCCTATGGCTACACCTTC